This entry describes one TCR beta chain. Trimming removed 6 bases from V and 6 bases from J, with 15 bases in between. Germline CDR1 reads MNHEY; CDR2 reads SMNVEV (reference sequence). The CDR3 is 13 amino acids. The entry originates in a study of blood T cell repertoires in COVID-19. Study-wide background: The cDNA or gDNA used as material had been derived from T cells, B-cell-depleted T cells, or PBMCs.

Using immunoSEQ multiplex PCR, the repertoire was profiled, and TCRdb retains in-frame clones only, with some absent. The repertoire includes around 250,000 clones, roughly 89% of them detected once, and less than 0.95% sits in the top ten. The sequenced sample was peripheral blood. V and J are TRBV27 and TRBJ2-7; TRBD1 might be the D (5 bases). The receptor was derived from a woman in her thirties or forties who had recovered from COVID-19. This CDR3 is CASSPLQGSEQYF. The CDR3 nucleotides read TGTGCCAGCAGCCCGTTGCAGGGTTCCGAGCAGTACTTC.